The 22 T cell receptor beta chains below were found in one sample sequenced in a study of technical replicates of blood from a few donors. Sequencing was performed with immunoSEQ multiplex PCR; in TCRdb, only in-frame clones are kept and a portion is missing. The sample records more than 55,000 clones, roughly 92% being singletons. Input material: PBMCs. These receptors were collected from a human donor in good health. Some clones in this sample may be carry-over from other donors' samples.

This chain links TRBV19 with TRBJ1-2; D call uncertain. V lost 1 base and J 0 bases, leaving 6 bases between the germline ends. The CDR3 spans 14 residues. Germline loops: CDR1 LNHDA, CDR2 SQIVND (reference sequence). CDR3 nucleotides: TGTGCCAGTAGTATAGTGGGAGCTAACTATGGCTACACCTTC. Its protein is CASSIVGANYGYTF.

The gene calls are TRBV30 and TRBJ1-2; 9 nucleotides align to TRBD1. Germline V gene sequence: CDR1 GTSNPN, CDR2 SVGIG (reference sequence). This CDR3 has 14 amino acids. J gave up 4 bases and V 5 bases, and 8 bases lay outside the gene matches. CDR3 loop: CAWAVSDRGYGYTF. CDR3 bases: TGTGCCTGGGCCGTCTCGGACAGGGGCTATGGCTACACCTTC.

Here the CDR3 reads CASSYFVAGGRYEQYF. As DNA, the CDR3 is TGTGCCAGCAGTTACTTTGTAGCGGGAGGGCGCTACGAGCAGTACTTC. The chain carries TRBV6-5 and TRBJ2-7; 11 nucleotides align to TRBD2. J was trimmed by 3 bases and V by 1 base; bases with no gene match: 5. The V gene's germline CDR1 is MNHEY and CDR2 SVGAGI. The CDR3 contains 16 residues.

V is TRBV7-2 and J is TRBJ2-1, with a tentative D call TRBD2 (5 bases). Deletions cut 5 bases from V and 0 bases from J, with 11 bases between. The germline V gene encodes CDR1 SGHTA and CDR2 FQGNSA. The CDR3 runs 15 residues. The CDR3 region is CASSTTGSSYNEQFF. CDR3 DNA sequence: TGTGCCAGCAGCACAACGGGGAGCTCCTACAATGAGCAGTTCTTC.

The rearrangement uses TRBV19 and TRBJ1-6, with TRBD1 matching over 12 bases. There are 15 residues in the CDR3. The trim removed 6 bases at V and 8 bases at J, leaving 5 bases unmatched. CDR1 is LNHDA, CDR2 SQIVND, per germline (reference sequence). CDR3 amino acids: CASSGTGGAYSPLHF. The CDR3 DNA reads as TGTGCCAGTAGCGGGACAGGGGGCGCGTATTCACCCCTCCACTTT.

This chain uses TRBV6-1 with TRBJ2-3; 10 nucleotides align to TRBD2. V was clipped by 3 bases and J by 4 bases; unmatched bases: 4. Germline V gene sequence: CDR1 MNHNS, CDR2 SASEGT. The length of the CDR3 is 15 residues. The CDR3 nucleotides read TGTGCCAGCAGTGAGTCTAGCGGGAGCCCAGATACGCAGTATTTT. Its protein product is CASSESSGSPDTQYF.

This clone has just one count. V gene TRBV4-1 combines with J gene TRBJ2-1, with TRBD2 as a possible D gene (5 bases). CDR3 length: 16 residues. With 0 bases removed from V and 0 bases from J, the gap between germline ends came to 9 bases. Germline V CDR1 and CDR2: MGHRA, YSYEKL. CDR3 sequence (DNA): TGCGCCAGCAGCCAAGATCTCGGGGACTCCTACAATGAGCAGTTCTTC. Protein sequence: CASSQDLGDSYNEQFF.

The sample holds one count of this clone. The CDR3 DNA reads as TGTGCCAGCAGCCCAGACAGGGGGGTTAGTGGGGCCAACGTCCTGACTTTC. Translation gives CASSPDRGVSGANVLTF. V is TRBV14 and J is TRBJ2-6; 9 nucleotides align to TRBD1. Germline V lookup: CDR1 SGHDN, CDR2 FVKESK. V gave up 4 bases and J gave up 3 bases; unmatched junction bases: 7. The CDR3 runs 17 residues.

The chain combines TRBV4-2 with TRBJ2-3, with 12 bases identical to TRBD2. The V gene end was trimmed by 4 bases and the J gene end by 2 bases; junction bases not matched to a gene: 13. The CDR3 length is 19 residues. CDR1 LGHNA and CDR2 YNFKEQ come from the germline V gene. The CDR3 nucleotides read TGTGCCAGCAGCCCGACTAGCGGGGGACCACTAGGGGCCACAGATACGCAGTATTTT. Its protein is CASSPTSGGPLGATDTQYF.

The chain recombines TRBV7-2 with TRBJ2-1, with 11 bases matching TRBD2. Germline V gives CDR1 SGHTA, CDR2 FQGNSA. V lost 5 bases to trimming and J lost 10 bases; unmatched junction nucleotides: 7. The CDR3 spans 14 residues. In DNA, the CDR3 is TGTGCCAGCAGCCCAAGGGGGACTAGCGGCGAGCAGTTCTTC. It translates to CASSPRGTSGEQFF.

The J gene is TRBJ2-3, the V gene TRBV4-2; 7 nucleotides agree with TRBD1. The length of the CDR3 is 16 residues. With 4 bases clipped from V and 0 bases from J, the junction kept 7 bases outside the gene matches. Germline CDR1 LGHNA, CDR2 YNFKEQ. DNA of the CDR3: TGTGCCAGCAGCCCTAGCAGGACAGGAAGCACAGATACGCAGTATTTT. It is translated as CASSPSRTGSTDTQYF.

The chain couples TRBV7-9 to TRBJ1-4; the match to TRBD1 covers 8 bases. The CDR3 covers 14 residues. Germline V lookup: CDR1 SEHNR, CDR2 FQNEAQ (reference sequence). V shed 4 bases and J 7 bases; nucleotides not matched to a gene: 5. CDR3 region: CASSSTGGAEKLFF. Written as DNA, the CDR3 is TGTGCCAGCAGCTCCACAGGGGGGGCTGAAAAACTGTTTTTT.

J is TRBJ2-3 and V is TRBV7-6, with 10 bases lining up with TRBD2. The germline V gene has CDR1 SGHVS and CDR2 FNYEAQ. The CDR3 loop spans 16 amino acids. With V trimmed by 1 base and J by 1 base, 2 bases remained unmatched. The CDR3 DNA is TGTGCCAGCAGCTTAGGTCTAGCGGGGGGCACAGATACGCAGTATTTT. This sequence encodes CASSLGLAGGTDTQYF. Using reference TRBV7-6 and TRBJ2-3 for the parts outside the CDR3, the full variable domain is GAGVSQSPRYKVTKRGQDVALRCDPISGHVSLYWYRQALGQGPEFLTYFNYEAQQDKSGLPNDRFSAERPEGSISTLTIQRTEQRDSAMYRCASSLGLAGGTDTQYFGPGTRLTVL.

The V call is TRBV5-1, the J call TRBJ2-3; the match to TRBD2 covers 12 bases. Per the germline V gene, CDR1 is SGHRS and CDR2 is YFSETQ. J lost 6 bases, V lost 4 bases, and 12 bases had no gene match. The CDR3 runs to 17 residues. The CDR3 region has the DNA TGCGCCAGCAGCAAGACTAGCGGGGGCGCCGGGGCCGATACGCAGTATTTT. It specifies CASSKTSGGAGADTQYF.

This chain joins TRBV19 and TRBJ2-7, with D perhaps TRBD2 (6 bases). Trimming removed 3 bases from V and 0 bases from J, with 9 bases in between. Germline loops: CDR1 LNHDA, CDR2 SQIVND (reference sequence). The CDR3 has 14 residues. The CDR3 DNA reads TGTGCCAGTAGTATTTCCGGGAGCTCCTACGAGCAGTACTTC. It translates to CASSISGSSYEQYF. The entire variable domain, with the rest obtained from reference TRBV19 and TRBJ2-7, is as follows: DGGITQSPKYLFRKEGQNVTLSCEQNLNHDAMYWYRQDPGQGLRLIYYSQIVNDFQKGDIAEGYSVSREKKESFPLTVTSAQKNPTAFYLCASSISGSSYEQYFGPGTRLTVT.

This chain joins TRBV18 and TRBJ1-1; D uncertain. Trimming left V 3 bases short and J 0 bases short, with 5 bases between. Germline values: CDR1 KGHSH, CDR2 LQKENI. The CDR3 contains 13 residues. This CDR3 reads CASSPAVNTEAFF. Here the CDR3 DNA reads TGTGCCAGCTCACCTGCAGTGAACACTGAAGCTTTCTTT. The whole variable domain, remainder taken from reference TRBV18 and TRBJ1-1, is NAGVMQNPRHLVRRRGQEARLRCSPMKGHSHVYWYRQLPEEGLKFMVYLQKENIIDESGMPKERFSAEFPKEGPSILRIQQVVRGDSAAYFCASSPAVNTEAFFGQGTRLTVV.

The rearrangement uses TRBV7-2 and TRBJ1-1, with 9 bases that match TRBD1. After removal of 6 bases from V and 4 bases from J, the junction contained 3 bases not matched to a gene. CDR1 and CDR2 from the germline V gene are SGHTA and FQGNSA. The CDR3 runs 13 residues. CDR3 nucleotides: TGTGCCAGCAGGATACAGGGGGCCACTGAAGCTTTCTTT. This translates into CASRIQGATEAFF.

J is TRBJ1-2 and V is TRBV5-6; D is perhaps TRBD1 (6 bases). This CDR3 has 15 residues. V shed 5 bases and J shed 5 bases, with 19 bases lying between them. CDR1 and CDR2 from the germline V gene are SGHDT and YYEEEE. The DNA for the CDR3 is TGTGCCAGCAGAACCCAAGACAGGCCGTGGTATGGCTACACCTTC. This gives the protein CASRTQDRPWYGYTF.

The chain recombines TRBV11-2 with TRBJ2-3; TRBD2 agrees at 10 bases. V shed 0 bases and J 5 bases; nucleotides not matched to a gene: 8. This CDR3 has 17 amino acids. Germline assignment: CDR1 SGHAT and CDR2 FQNNGV. The CDR3 nucleotides are TGTGCCAGCAGCTTAGAGCTAGCGGGGGATGTCGGAGATACGCAGTATTTT. It is translated as CASSLELAGDVGDTQYF.

The chain joins TRBV7-2 to TRBJ2-1; D perhaps matches TRBD2 (5 bases). V was shortened by 5 bases and J by 1 base, with 9 bases between the two germline ends. The CDR3 consists of 14 residues. Germline V gene sequence: CDR1 SGHTA, CDR2 FQGNSA. For the CDR3, the DNA is TGTGCCAGCAGCCAAGCGGTTTCCTACAATGAGCAGTTCTTC. It codes for CASSQAVSYNEQFF.

This clone was seen just once. This chain links TRBV27 with TRBJ2-7; perhaps TRBD1 as D (6 bases). This CDR3 is 17 amino acids long. CDR1 and CDR2 (germline): MNHEY, SMNVEV (reference sequence). Trimming took off 2 bases at V and 0 bases at J, with 17 bases between the two ends. For the CDR3, the DNA is TGTGCCAGCAGTTTAGTGGGTGGGGACACGATCTCCTACGAGCAGTACTTC. Translated, it gives CASSLVGGDTISYEQYF.

The genes are TRBV6-6 and TRBJ2-1, with a weak D call TRBD2 (6 bases). Germline CDR1 reads MNHNY; CDR2 reads SVGAGI (reference sequence). This CDR3 is 15 amino acids long. V dropped 6 bases and J dropped 2 bases, with 14 bases sitting between them. CDR3 residues: CASRNAERAYNEQFF. The CDR3 DNA follows: TGTGCCAGCAGAAACGCTGAGCGGGCCTACAATGAGCAGTTCTTC.